This T cell receptor (beta chain) was documented in a study of blood T cells in healthy people across ages. The table lists this clonotype with a few counts. The V gene lost 6 bases and the J gene lost 3 bases, with 9 bases spanning the gap. The CDR3 extends over 11 amino acids. The V gene's germline CDR1 is SQVTM and CDR2 ANQGSEA. The authors ran a second PCR of roughly 6 to 12 cycles using a sample-barcoded 5' primer and a J-beta primer mix. TCRdb analysed the 5' RACE reads with MiXCR anew, one entry per CDR3 protein. The repertoire holds around 500,000 distinct CDR3 sequences, with 25% to 35% as singletons. These same data were also listed under a study on T cells of mothers and their children. That work adds: Each 15 ul cDNA reaction used roughly 1.4 ug RNA; all RNA was used. Sequencing returned over 8 million TCR beta CDR3 reads per mother and 3 million to 3.5 million per child. Slightly higher but non-significant overlap marked related mother-child pairs versus unrelated pairs.

The chain combines TRBV29-1 with TRBJ2-7; D ambiguous. This receptor was obtained from a boy younger than 10 in good health. Sequenced material: blood. The CDR3 DNA follows: TGCAGCGTGTACGCCAGCTACGAGCAGTACTTC. It specifies CSVYASYEQYF.